This is a list of T cell receptor beta chains from one sample in a study of cytomegalovirus exposure and HLA in healthy donors. The data were produced by immunoSEQ multiplex PCR, yet TCRdb's version contains in-frame clones alone and is incomplete. The table includes roughly 93,000 clones, 65% to 80% detected once. The sequenced sample was PBMCs. Source of these receptors: a man aged 40-55 years in good health and CMV-seronegative. Both conserved end residues are part of each CDR3. For some rows the clone size is stated as once, few or many, or as a class when expanded; others skip it.

TRBV7-2,TRBJ2-3,-,CASSLFGGGAGDTQYF
TRBV5-8,TRBJ2-5,-,CASSSGLAGVETQYF
TRBV18,TRBJ1-1,-,CASSPPTGGLNTEAFF
TRBV10-3,TRBJ1-4,-,CAISEKTGYGEKLFF
TRBV2,TRBJ1-5,once,CASSSRGGQPQHF
TRBV4-1,TRBJ1-4,-,CASSQSGTGNEKLFF
TRBV7-2,TRBJ1-4,-,CASSFRRGNEKLFF
TRBV7-2,TRBJ2-5,-,CASSPRETQYF
TRBV6-4,TRBJ2-2,-,CASSDESLHSGGFNTGELFF
TRBV19,TRBJ1-2,-,CASSIDPVPYGYTF
TRBV10-3,TRBJ2-4,-,CAISGSGGKNIQYF
TRBV29-1,TRBJ2-3,-,CSVSYDAGAATDTQYF
TRBV7-2,TRBJ1-6,-,CASSFPERGSYSPLHF
TRBV5-4,TRBJ2-7,few,CASSLTSSVEEQYF
TRBV7-8,TRBJ1-2,once,CASSQVQTYGYTF
TRBV5-4,-,-,CASSFARGSSYEQYF
TRBV4-3,TRBJ2-1,few,CASSHRLAGGSSYNEQFF